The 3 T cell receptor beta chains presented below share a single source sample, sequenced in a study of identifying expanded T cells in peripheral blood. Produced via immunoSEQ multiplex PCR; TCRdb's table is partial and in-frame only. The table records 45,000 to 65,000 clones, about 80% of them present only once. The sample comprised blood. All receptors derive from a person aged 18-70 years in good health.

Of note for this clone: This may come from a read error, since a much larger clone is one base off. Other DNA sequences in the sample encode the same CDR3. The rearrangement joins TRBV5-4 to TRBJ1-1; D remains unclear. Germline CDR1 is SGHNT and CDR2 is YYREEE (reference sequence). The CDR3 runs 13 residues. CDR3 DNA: TGCGCCAGCAGCCCAAACAGAAACACTGAAGCTTTCTTT. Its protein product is CASSPNRNTEAFF.

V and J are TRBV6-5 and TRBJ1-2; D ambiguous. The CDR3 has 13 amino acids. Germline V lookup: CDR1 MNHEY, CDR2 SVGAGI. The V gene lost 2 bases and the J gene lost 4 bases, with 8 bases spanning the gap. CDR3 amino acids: CASSYRGTYGYTF. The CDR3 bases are TGTGCCAGCAGTTACCGTGGTACCTATGGCTACACCTTC.

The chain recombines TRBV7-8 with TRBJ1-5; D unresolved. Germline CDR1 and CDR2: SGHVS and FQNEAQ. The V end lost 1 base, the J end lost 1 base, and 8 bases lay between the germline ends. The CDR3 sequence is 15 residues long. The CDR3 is CASSLEDGSNQPQHF. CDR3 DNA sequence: TGTGCCAGCAGCTTAGAAGACGGAAGCAATCAGCCCCAGCATTTT.